This TCR beta chain is from a study of preoperative IRX-2 immunotherapy in early breast cancer. Between the trimmed V and J ends, which lost 1 base and 2 bases, there was a span of 13 bases. Germline V gives CDR1 MNHNS, CDR2 SASEGT. The CDR3 runs 16 residues. The sample's treatment: preoperative locoregional IRX-2 cytokine immunotherapy. This phase Ib study tested locoregional IRX-2 cytokine immunotherapy given before surgery. The method was immunoSEQ multiplex PCR; TCRdb's version includes in-frame clones alone and lacks a portion of them. This sample has 39,000 or so clones, with approximately 75% found just once.

The specimen comprised tumor tissue, sampled after IRX-2 immunotherapy. This TCR was sampled from a human donor with breast cancer. The chain links TRBV6-1 to TRBJ2-3; D may be TRBD1 (5 bases). CDR3 loop: CASSEGQGQHTDTQYF. The CDR3 nucleotides are TGTGCCAGCAGTGAAGGGCAGGGTCAACACACAGATACGCAGTATTTT.